This T cell receptor beta chain was captured in a study of cytomegalovirus exposure and HLA in healthy donors. For the study at large: HLA-typed donors contributed 80 million to 85 million unique TCRs, which were held in an early data release.

The PCR had 60 Vbeta and 13 Jbeta primers. Only in-frame clones appear in the TCRdb table, and some are missing; sequencing was by immunoSEQ multiplex PCR. The sample shows about 170,000 clones, 72% of them seen only once. Study-level results: A missense variant in DCLRE1C was later tied to TCR beta V- and J-gene trimming. What TCR beta sequences reportedly achieved was accurate prediction of HLA-A and HLA-B alleles in most subjects. Per a later analysis, HLA-associated TCR beta chains showed more clonal expansion than other, equally common TCR beta chains.

This CDR3 spans 14 amino acids. V shed 2 bases and J 1 base; nucleotides not matched to a gene: 1. The germline V gene encodes CDR1 MNHEY and CDR2 SMNVEV (reference sequence). The sample holds a few counts of this clone. Antigen: not known. Input material: PBMCs. The sequence was collected from a human donor in good health. This chain uses TRBV27 with TRBJ1-1, with 7 bases that match TRBD1. CDR3 sequence: CASSLNRGNTEAFF. The CDR3 DNA follows: TGTGCCAGCAGTTTAAACAGGGGGAACACTGAAGCTTTCTTT.